This T cell receptor beta chain emerged from a study of identical twins. TCRdb recomputed calls from the 5' RACE reads with MiXCR, one row per CDR3 protein. The sample contains 500,000 to 550,000 distinct CDR3 sequences, roughly a fifth of which appear only once. This clonotype occurred a few times. As yet, its antigen is unknown. Findings and caveats of the study: The abundant beta clonotypes from cord blood had fewer insertions, and memory repertoires had none of this.

The germline V gene has CDR1 SGDLS and CDR2 YYNGEE. Trimming took 0 bases from V and 2 from J; bases not matched to a gene: 7. The CDR3 sequence is 18 residues long. The same specimen was also included in a second study, on T cells expressing NK-cell markers. As that report states: Among eight sequenced donors, seven carried HCMV seropositivity while one was seronegative. Anti-gamma-delta TCR antibody use in several experiments restricted sorting to alpha-beta TCR T cells. Once again these clonotypes came out on top in the CD3+CD56-NKG2C+ fraction of four donors.

The specimen sequenced was CD4+ T cells sorted from blood. The TCR comes from a woman in her late teens or twenties in good health. The rearrangement links TRBV9 to TRBJ2-2; 10 bases are shared with TRBD2. The CDR3 sequence is CASSVGASGRANTGELFF. CDR3 bases: TGTGCCAGCAGCGTAGGTGCCAGCGGGAGGGCAAACACCGGGGAGCTGTTTTTT.